These 31 T cell receptor beta chains were all obtained from the same sample, sequenced in a study of cytomegalovirus exposure and HLA in healthy donors. Both 60 Vbeta primers and 13 Jbeta primers went into the PCR. Sequenced by immunoSEQ multiplex PCR; TCRdb stores in-frame clones only, minus some. Here the sample spans about 200,000 clones, around four fifths being singletons. The sample comprised PBMCs. The receptor source for this set is a man aged 50 or older in good health and CMV-seronegative.

The genes are TRBV7-9 and TRBJ1-3, with a possible D match to TRBD1 (5 bases). V lost 5 bases and J lost 7, with 21 bases in between. Germline loops: CDR1 SEHNR, CDR2 FQNEAQ (reference sequence). The CDR3 totals 16 residues. This CDR3 reads CASSPSPGGIGNTIYF. CDR3 bases: TGTGCCAGCAGCCCGTCCCCGGGGGGAATAGGGAACACCATATATTTT.

This clone was counted between two and nine times. The V and J genes are TRBV7-3 and TRBJ2-1, with D maybe TRBD2 (5 bases). V gave up 3 bases and J gave up 6 bases, with 15 bases separating them. The CDR3 is 15 residues long. Germline V gives CDR1 SGHTA, CDR2 FQGTGA. The CDR3 reads CASSLSRGPSNEQFF. CDR3 bases: TGTGCCAGCAGCTTGTCCCGGGGTCCGAGCAATGAGCAGTTCTTC.

The chain links TRBV5-1 to TRBJ1-6; D not resolved. CDR1 and CDR2 (germline): SGHRS, YFSETQ. The CDR3 has 15 amino acids. V lost 2 bases to trimming and J lost 5 bases, with 11 bases between them. The CDR3 sequence is CASSLIAEDNSPLHF. In nucleotides, the CDR3 is TGCGCCAGCAGCTTAATAGCAGAAGATAATTCACCCCTCCACTTT. Full variable domain (remainder filled in from reference TRBV5-1 and TRBJ1-6): KAGVTQTPRYLIKTRGQQVTLSCSPISGHRSVSWYQQTPGQGLQFLFEYFSETQRNKGNFPGRFSGRQFSNSRSEMNVSTLELGDSALYLCASSLIAEDNSPLHFGNGTRLTVT.

The rearrangement links TRBV7-3 to TRBJ2-2, with TRBD1 identical over 8 bases. The CDR3 totals 14 residues. V shed 5 bases, J shed 4 bases, and the junction held 3 bases outside the gene matches. Per germline, CDR1 SGHTA and CDR2 FQGTGA. This chain's CDR3 is CASSRDRPTGELFF. The CDR3 DNA reads as TGTGCCAGCAGCCGGGACAGGCCCACCGGGGAGCTGTTTTTT.

This clone came up once. This chain links TRBV6-1 with TRBJ2-2; 10 bases map to TRBD1. The V gene end was trimmed by 4 bases and the J gene end by 6 bases; junction bases not matched to a gene: 5. Germline CDR1 is MNHNS and CDR2 is SASEGT. This CDR3 contains 15 residues. CDR3 coding DNA: TGTGCCAGCAGTGGGAGGGGACAGGGGCCCGGGGAGCTGTTTTTT. Translated: CASSGRGQGPGELFF.

This clone was detected only once. The rearrangement uses TRBV27 and TRBJ2-5, with TRBD2 identical over 7 bases. The J call may not be correct, given that the DNA end is closer to TRBJ2-7. This CDR3 region has 14 residues. Germline lookup yields CDR1 MNHEY and CDR2 SMNVEV (reference sequence). The CDR3, as DNA: TGTGCCAGCAGTTTATTCGCGGGAGTCCACGAGCAGTACTTC. Translating gives CASSLFAGVHEQYF.

This chain links TRBV28 with TRBJ1-2, with 10 nucleotides matching TRBD1. Trimming cost V 2 bases and J 4 bases; bases outside gene matches: 7. This CDR3 comprises 16 residues. Germline V gives CDR1 MDHEN, CDR2 SYDVKM. CDR3 coding DNA: TGTGCCAGCAGTTTAAAGAGGACAGGGGGGGGCTATGGCTACACCTTC. Translation gives CASSLKRTGGGYGYTF.

A few counts support this clone. V is TRBV6-5 and J is TRBJ1-1, with 8 bases matching TRBD1. V dropped 5 bases and J dropped 4; count of bases not matched to a gene: 6. This CDR3 region has 14 residues. CDR1 and CDR2 from the germline V gene are MNHEY and SVGAGI. CDR3 in DNA: TGTGCCAGCAGTCTAGACAGGGGAGTCACTGAAGCTTTCTTT. Amino acids: CASSLDRGVTEAFF.

The V gene is TRBV5-1, the J gene TRBJ2-1, with 9 bases lining up with TRBD2. In germline, CDR1 is SGHRS, CDR2 YFSETQ. The CDR3 totals 16 residues. V lost 7 bases and J lost 5; bases outside the gene matches: 13. The CDR3 DNA follows: TGCGCCAGCTCACCTAGCGGGGCTAGGGGTGACAATGAGCAGTTCTTC. The encoded protein is CASSPSGARGDNEQFF.

The chain couples TRBV12-5 to TRBJ1-4; 9 bases are shared with TRBD1. CDR1 and CDR2 (germline): LGHNT, FRNRAP. This CDR3 spans 16 amino acids. J was trimmed by 8 bases and V by 1 base; bases with no gene match: 8. The CDR3 nucleotides are TGTGCTAGTGGTTTGGGGACCGGGACAGGGATCGAAAAACTGTTTTTT. This encodes CASGLGTGTGIEKLFF.

CDR3 coding DNA: TGTGCCAGCAGCAGATACGGGACTCTGAACTACGAGCAGTACTTC. It translates to CASSRYGTLNYEQYF. The chain uses TRBV7-2 and TRBJ2-5; weak D call: TRBD2 (6 bases). The end of the DNA aligns better with TRBJ2-7, so the J call may be wrong. The V gene's germline CDR1 is SGHTA and CDR2 FQGNSA. The CDR3 sequence is 15 residues long.

There are a few counts of this clone. At the DNA level, this CDR3 is encoded by other sequences in the same sample as well. The V gene is TRBV27, the J gene TRBJ1-1, with 11 bases lining up with TRBD1. Germline CDR1 and CDR2: MNHEY and SMNVEV (reference sequence). The CDR3 consists of 14 residues. The V gene end was trimmed by 6 bases and the J gene end by 5 bases; junction bases not matched to a gene: 5. CDR3 DNA sequence: TGTGCCAGCAGCCCCGGGACAGGGGGTACTGAAGCTTTCTTT. As protein: CASSPGTGGTEAFF.

V is TRBV6-1 and J is TRBJ2-5; D possibly corresponds to TRBD2 (6 bases). Trimming shortened V by 3 bases and J by 4 bases, and 9 bases separated the two germline ends. Germline V lookup: CDR1 MNHNS, CDR2 SASEGT. CDR3 length: 13 residues. This CDR3 is CASSDVRGETQYF. The CDR3 nucleotides are TGTGCCAGCAGTGATGTGCGGGGAGAGACCCAGTACTTC.

The sample holds one count of this clone. The CDR3 sequence is CSVEGRGLAGVLGNEQFF. In DNA form, the CDR3 reads TGCAGCGTTGAAGGCCGGGGACTAGCGGGAGTGCTTGGCAATGAGCAGTTCTTC. The V and J genes are TRBV29-1 and TRBJ2-1; 14 bases agree with TRBD2. The germline V gene has CDR1 SQVTM and CDR2 ANQGSEA. The V segment lost 1 base and the J segment 6 bases; nucleotides outside the gene matches: 11. There are 18 residues in the CDR3.

The chain employs TRBV5-6 and TRBJ2-5, with TRBD2 identical over 8 bases. The CDR3 has 14 amino acids. The J segment lost 4 bases and the V segment lost 2 bases, leaving 4 bases of the junction unmatched. Germline CDR1 is SGHDT and CDR2 is YYEEEE. CDR3 region: CASSLSGSLETQYF. Written as DNA, the CDR3 is TGTGCCAGCAGCTTAAGCGGGAGTTTAGAGACCCAGTACTTC.

The chain joins TRBV6-4 to TRBJ2-1; 13 nucleotides match TRBD2. The V and J ends lost 5 bases and 0 bases, in that order; junction bases with no gene match: 1. The length of the CDR3 is 16 residues. Germline assignment: CDR1 MRHNA and CDR2 SNTAGT. The CDR3 bases are TGTGCCAGCAGTCGGACTAGCGGGAGCTCCTACAATGAGCAGTTCTTC. Protein: CASSRTSGSSYNEQFF.

The rearrangement links TRBV30 to TRBJ1-1, with 7 bases lining up with TRBD1. The V gene end was trimmed by 1 base and the J gene end by 1 base; junction bases not matched to a gene: 6. CDR1 is GTSNPN, CDR2 SVGIG, per germline (reference sequence). The CDR3 is made up of 15 amino acids. The CDR3 loop reads CAWSAPGQPNTEAFF. The DNA for the CDR3 is TGTGCCTGGAGTGCCCCGGGACAGCCGAACACTGAAGCTTTCTTT.

The V call is TRBV2, the J call TRBJ2-5; 8 bases are shared with TRBD2. The assigned J gene may be wrong: the sequence end matches TRBJ2-7 better. CDR1 SNHLY and CDR2 FYNNEI come from the germline V gene. The CDR3 has 16 residues. The CDR3 loop is CASRPLAAPTYYEQYF. The DNA for the CDR3 is TGTGCCAGCAGGCCACTAGCGGCCCCGACTTACTACGAGCAGTACTTC.

The chain joins TRBV6-1 to TRBJ1-5, with D perhaps matching TRBD1 (6 bases). V gave up 7 bases and J gave up 4 bases, with 14 bases separating them. This CDR3 has 14 residues. Germline V lookup: CDR1 MNHNS, CDR2 SASEGT. The DNA for the CDR3 is TGTGCCAGCATACTGACAGGACCTAATCAGCCCCAGCATTTT. Its translation: CASILTGPNQPQHF.

This chain uses TRBV14 with TRBJ2-6; possible D gene TRBD2, 6 bases. In germline, CDR1 is SGHDN, CDR2 FVKESK. Trimming left V 6 bases short and J 2 bases short, with 11 bases between. CDR3 size: 15 residues. The CDR3 here is CASSYGGTGANVLTF. In DNA form, the CDR3 reads TGTGCCAGCAGTTATGGGGGGACTGGGGCCAACGTCCTGACTTTC.

The V and J genes are TRBV11-2 and TRBJ2-7; D call uncertain. Germline V CDR1 and CDR2: SGHAT, FQNNGV. The CDR3 is 15 residues long. V was cut by 5 bases and J by 1 base, with 15 bases left in between. The DNA of the CDR3 is TGTGCCAGCAGCACCTGGAGTCTCGGGTCCTACGAGCAGTACTTC. Translating it yields CASSTWSLGSYEQYF.

This clone occurred a few times. The rearrangement uses TRBV30 and TRBJ1-4; unclear D gene. In germline, CDR1 is GTSNPN, CDR2 SVGIG (reference sequence). The V end lost 1 base, the J end lost 8 bases, and 11 bases lay between the germline ends. The CDR3 spans 13 residues. CDR3: CAWSGPAGEKLFF. The CDR3 nucleotides read TGTGCCTGGAGTGGGCCTGCCGGGGAAAAACTGTTTTTT.

The chain couples TRBV6-6 to TRBJ2-7; 10 nucleotides line up with TRBD1. The CDR3 is 15 residues long. Germline CDR1 reads MNHNY; CDR2 reads SVGAGI (reference sequence). V gave up 6 bases and J gave up 5 bases; unmatched junction bases: 10. The CDR3 sequence is CASRPPGTGVNEQYF. In nucleotides, the CDR3 is TGTGCCAGCAGACCCCCTGGGACAGGGGTAAACGAGCAGTACTTC.

This sequence joins TRBV5-1 and TRBJ2-3; weak D call: TRBD1 (5 bases). V gave up 1 base and J gave up 5 bases, with 8 bases separating them. CDR3 length equals 13 residues. Germline values: CDR1 SGHRS, CDR2 YFSETQ. The CDR3 DNA reads TGCGCCAGCAGCTTGCAAGGGGAAGATACGCAGTATTTT. Its translation is CASSLQGEDTQYF. The whole variable domain, filled in from reference TRBV5-1 and TRBJ2-3, reads KAGVTQTPRYLIKTRGQQVTLSCSPISGHRSVSWYQQTPGQGLQFLFEYFSETQRNKGNFPGRFSGRQFSNSRSEMNVSTLELGDSALYLCASSLQGEDTQYFGPGTRLTVL.

This sequence joins TRBV6-5 and TRBJ1-1; 9 bases are shared with TRBD1. V trimming: 6 bases; J trimming: 0 bases; junction bases outside the gene matches: 2. Germline CDR1 MNHEY, CDR2 SVGAGI. The CDR3 is 14 residues long. CDR3 coding DNA: TGTGCCAGCAGGGACAGGGGATTGAACACTGAAGCTTTCTTT. Residues: CASRDRGLNTEAFF.

The genes are TRBV11-2 and TRBJ2-7; D is possibly TRBD2 (5 bases). The ends were cut back, 5 bases at V and 0 bases at J, with 8 bases in the middle. Germline V CDR1 and CDR2: SGHAT, FQNNGV. This CDR3 is built from 13 residues. The CDR3 sequence: CASSPGSSYEQYF. The CDR3 DNA reads TGTGCCAGCAGCCCGGGGAGCTCCTACGAGCAGTACTTC.

DNA of the CDR3: TGCGCCAGCAGCTTACAGAGCTCCTACAATGAGCAGTTCTTC. It specifies CASSLQSSYNEQFF. This rearrangement joins TRBV5-1 to TRBJ2-1; D unclear. This CDR3 spans 14 amino acids. Germline V gene lookup returns CDR1 SGHRS and CDR2 YFSETQ. V lost 2 bases to trimming and J lost 0 bases, with 6 bases between them.

The chain uses TRBV6-1 and TRBJ1-5, with a possible D match to TRBD1 (6 bases). CDR1 and CDR2 (germline): MNHNS, SASEGT. The CDR3 extends over 14 amino acids. V lost 5 bases and J lost 4, with 12 bases in between. CDR3 residues: CASSTTQGNQPQHF. The CDR3 DNA reads TGTGCCAGCAGTACAACACAGGGAAATCAGCCCCAGCATTTT.

The chain joins TRBV18 to TRBJ2-7; 7 bases map to TRBD2. The J segment lost 0 bases and the V segment lost 4 bases, leaving 3 bases of the junction unmatched. Germline lookup yields CDR1 KGHSH and CDR2 LQKENI. The CDR3 has 14 residues. The CDR3 sequence: CASSRASGSYEQYF. The CDR3 region has the DNA TGTGCCAGCTCACGGGCTAGCGGCTCCTACGAGCAGTACTTC.

The chain has TRBV28 and TRBJ2-3; TRBD2 matches at 9 bases. Per germline, CDR1 MDHEN and CDR2 SYDVKM. The trim removed 3 bases at V and 0 bases at J, leaving 22 bases unmatched. This CDR3 has 22 residues. CDR3 sequence: CASSFIMGGGLAGDRSTDTQYF. CDR3 bases: TGTGCCAGCAGTTTTATTATGGGGGGCGGGTTAGCGGGAGATAGGAGCACAGATACGCAGTATTTT.

This chain links TRBV5-3 with TRBJ1-5; TRBD1 agrees at 7 bases. Being an ORF, TRBV5-3 has a function that is uncertain. The CDR3 consists of 14 residues. V shed 4 bases, J shed 2 bases, and the junction held 3 bases outside the gene matches. For the CDR3, the DNA is TGTGCCAGAAGCCCAGGGACAGGCAATCAGCCCCAGCATTTT. Amino acid sequence: CARSPGTGNQPQHF.